This T cell receptor (beta chain) was found in a study of CD8 T cells in Susac syndrome. The T cells that were sequenced for TCR beta were CD8+ and CD4+ cells from blood. While CD8+ and CD4+ T cells were isolated negatively, TEMRA cells were enriched by FACS. With random hexamers, roughly 0.5 to 1 ug RNA was reverse transcribed. A multiplex approach, immunoSEQ multiplex PCR, amplified TCR beta CDR3 across 54 Vbeta and 13 Jbeta. A single record per CDR3 protein comes from TCRdb applying MiXCR to the immunoSEQ multiplex PCR reads. The repertoire has fewer than 85,000 distinct CDR3 sequences, about 95% of them found once; the top ten carry around 0.4%. Sample: CD8+ T cells from PBMCs. The clonotype originates from a human donor with multiple sclerosis.

This chain's CDR3 is CASSGREETQYF. For the CDR3, the DNA is TGTGCCAGCAGTGGGAGGGAAGAGACCCAGTACTTC. The chain uses TRBV6-2 or TRBV6-3 and TRBJ2-5; 7 bases agree with TRBD2. Trimming at V came to 5 bases and at J to 3 bases, leaving 0 bases not matched to a gene. Germline CDR1 is MNHEY and CDR2 is SVGEGT. CDR3 length equals 12 residues.